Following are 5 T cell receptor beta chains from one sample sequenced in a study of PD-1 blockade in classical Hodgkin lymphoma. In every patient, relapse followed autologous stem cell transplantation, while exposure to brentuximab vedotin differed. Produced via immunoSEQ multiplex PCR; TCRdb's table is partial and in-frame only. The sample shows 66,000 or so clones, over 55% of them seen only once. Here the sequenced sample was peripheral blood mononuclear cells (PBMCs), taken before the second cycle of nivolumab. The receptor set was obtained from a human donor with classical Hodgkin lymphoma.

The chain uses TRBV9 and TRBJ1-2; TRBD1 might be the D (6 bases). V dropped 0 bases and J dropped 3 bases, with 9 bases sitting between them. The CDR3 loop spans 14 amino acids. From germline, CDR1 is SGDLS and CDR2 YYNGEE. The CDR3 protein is CASSVERGDYGYTF. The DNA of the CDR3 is TGTGCCAGCAGCGTAGAAAGGGGGGACTATGGCTACACCTTC.

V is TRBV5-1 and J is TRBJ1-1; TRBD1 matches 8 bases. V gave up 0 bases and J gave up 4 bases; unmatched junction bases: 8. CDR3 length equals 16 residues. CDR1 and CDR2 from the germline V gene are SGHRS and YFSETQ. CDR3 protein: CASSLASYRGGTEAFF. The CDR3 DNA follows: TGCGCCAGCAGCTTGGCCAGTTACAGGGGGGGCACTGAAGCTTTCTTT. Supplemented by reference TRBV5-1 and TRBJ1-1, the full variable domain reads KAGVTQTPRYLIKTRGQQVTLSCSPISGHRSVSWYQQTPGQGLQFLFEYFSETQRNKGNFPGRFSGRQFSNSRSEMNVSTLELGDSALYLCASSLASYRGGTEAFFGQGTRLTVV.

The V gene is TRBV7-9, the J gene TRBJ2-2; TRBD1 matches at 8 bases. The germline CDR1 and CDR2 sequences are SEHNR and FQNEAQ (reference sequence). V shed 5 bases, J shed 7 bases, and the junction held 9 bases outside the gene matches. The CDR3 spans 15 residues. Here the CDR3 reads CASSAPGTGHGELFF. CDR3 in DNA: TGTGCCAGCAGCGCTCCCGGGACAGGACACGGGGAGCTGTTTTTT.

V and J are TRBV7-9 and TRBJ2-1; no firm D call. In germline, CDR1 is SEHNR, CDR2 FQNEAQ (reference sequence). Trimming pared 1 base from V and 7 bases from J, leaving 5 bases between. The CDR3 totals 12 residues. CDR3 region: CASSLGQNEQFF. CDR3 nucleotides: TGTGCCAGCAGCTTAGGACAAAATGAGCAGTTCTTC.

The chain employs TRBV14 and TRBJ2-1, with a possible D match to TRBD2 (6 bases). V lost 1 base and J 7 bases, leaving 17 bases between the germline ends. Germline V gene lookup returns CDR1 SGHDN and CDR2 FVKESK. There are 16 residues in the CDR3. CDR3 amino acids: CASSQAGIAVMNEQFF. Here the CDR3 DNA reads TGTGCCAGCAGCCAAGCTGGAATAGCGGTAATGAATGAGCAGTTCTTC.